One sample yielded the 9 T cell receptor beta chains listed below, sequenced in a study of regulatory T cells in long-lasting Graves disease. Both iRepertoire HTBI primers and Arm-PCR of CDR3 regions were used to build the TCR beta libraries. TCRdb analysed the multiplex PCR reads with MiXCR anew, one entry per CDR3 protein. The data contain over 350,000 distinct CDR3 sequences, around 16% of them seen just once; the ten biggest clones take up about 8.2%. The sample's time point: newly diagnosed GD, antithyroid drugs for less than 3 months. The TCR library was prepared using RNA isolated from PBMCs. These data also featured in a second study, about T cells in Graves' hyperthyroidism and ophthalmopathy.

Sequenced here: peripheral blood mononuclear cells (PBMCs), sampled at new diagnosis, from a patient treated with antithyroid drugs. All receptors come from a woman between 40 and 50 years old with Graves disease.

This clonotype was found a few times. The chain combines TRBV9 with TRBJ1-3; D is unclear. This CDR3 comprises 17 residues. Deletions cut 0 bases from V and 2 bases from J, with 15 bases between. The germline V gene has CDR1 SGDLS and CDR2 YYNGEE. The CDR3 nucleotides read TGTGCCAGCAGCGTAGGAGGCAGGTTCAGCACTGGAAACACCATATATTTT. Amino acids: CASSVGGRFSTGNTIYF.

Ten or more counts support this clonotype. The V call is TRBV2, the J call TRBJ2-3; D is undetermined. This CDR3 contains 14 residues. Germline values: CDR1 SNHLY, CDR2 FYNNEI. The V end was cut by 6 bases, the J end by 0 bases, with 10 bases between. CDR3 region: CASRSLPSTDTQYF. As DNA, the CDR3 is TGTGCCAGCAGATCACTACCTAGCACAGATACGCAGTATTTT.

With regard to this clonotype: A clone one base away is much larger, so this may be a read error. The CDR3 DNA follows: TGTGCCAGCAGTTTATCGCTGGGAGGGAGAGAGACCCAGCACTTC. Translation: CASSLSLGGRETQHF. The rearrangement joins TRBV28 to TRBJ2-5; 7 bases are shared with TRBD2. This CDR3 has 15 amino acids. Germline values: CDR1 MDHEN, CDR2 SYDVKM.

This clonotype was observed at least ten times. The chain carries TRBV3-1 and TRBJ2-5; 7 nucleotides line up with TRBD2. V dropped 0 bases and J dropped 5; count of bases not matched to a gene: 3. The CDR3 is 14 residues long. CDR1 is LGHDT, CDR2 YNNKEL, per germline (reference sequence). The CDR3 region is CASSQEREGETQYF. As DNA, the CDR3 is TGTGCCAGCAGCCAAGAAAGGGAGGGCGAGACCCAGTACTTC.

Ten or more counts support this clonotype. The chain has TRBV11-3 and TRBJ2-7, with TRBD1 as a possible D gene (6 bases). This CDR3 has 15 residues. From germline, CDR1 is SGHNT and CDR2 YENEEA. The V gene lost 1 base and the J gene lost 1 base, with 11 bases spanning the gap. CDR3 in DNA: TGTGCCAGCAGCTTAGGCCCCACAGGGTCCTACGAGCAGTACTTC. This codes for CASSLGPTGSYEQYF.

The rearrangement links TRBV7-6 to TRBJ2-2; 9 nucleotides align to TRBD1. This CDR3 is 16 amino acids long. J gave up 8 bases and V 5 bases, and 12 bases lay outside the gene matches. Germline loops: CDR1 SGHVS, CDR2 FNYEAQ. The CDR3 DNA follows: TGTGCCAGCAGCAACCGGGACAGGGAGCCTGGGGGGGAGCTGTTTTTT. Translating it yields CASSNRDREPGGELFF.

This clonotype was seen ten or more times. J is TRBJ1-2 and V is TRBV2; 8 nucleotides line up with TRBD1. With V trimmed by 6 bases and J by 6 bases, 6 bases remained unmatched. This CDR3 has 13 amino acids. From germline, CDR1 is SNHLY and CDR2 FYNNEI. The CDR3 coding sequence is TGTGCCAGCAGAGAACAGGGGGTCGATGGCTACACCTTC. This gives the protein CASREQGVDGYTF.

This clonotype has ten or more counts. V usage is TRBV29-1 and J usage is TRBJ2-1, with 7 bases aligning to TRBD1. CDR3 length: 14 residues. V trimming: 7 bases; J trimming: 6 bases; junction bases outside the gene matches: 12. Germline values: CDR1 SQVTM, CDR2 ANQGSEA. In DNA form, the CDR3 reads TGCAGCGCAGTCCTGGGACAGTCGTCCAATGAGCAGTTCTTC. Translation gives CSAVLGQSSNEQFF.

The V and J genes are TRBV5-5 and TRBJ2-7; D call uncertain. The V end lost 3 bases, the J end lost 3 bases, and 16 bases lay between the germline ends. This CDR3 contains 15 residues. Germline V gene sequence: CDR1 SGHKS, CDR2 YYEKEE (reference sequence). Here the CDR3 DNA reads TGTGCCAGCAGCTACGGTGAGATATTGGTCTACGAGCAGTACTTC. Translation: CASSYGEILVYEQYF.